These 31 T cell receptor beta chains were sequenced from one sample in a study of a mutant IDH1 vaccine in newly diagnosed glioma. No cognate antigen is known for these TCRs. Time point here: week 23, last vaccination. Vaccine doses each comprised 300 ug of mutant IDH1 20-mer peptide, with topical imiquimod. Assay: immunoSEQ multiplex PCR; the TCRdb copy retains only in-frame clones and omits some. The data hold 25,000 to 30,000 clones, with approximately 78% observed a single time. The input for sequencing was PBMCs, taken from a glioma patient whose treatment included an IDH1 peptide vaccine. The origin of the receptors is a woman aged 25 to 39 with glioma.

This chain links TRBV5-6 with TRBJ2-2, with a possible D match to TRBD1 (5 bases). Germline V lookup: CDR1 SGHDT, CDR2 YYEEEE. V lost 2 bases, J lost 6 bases, and 8 bases lay in between. This CDR3 has 13 amino acids. CDR3 coding DNA: TGTGCCAGCAGCTTCGACAGAGCCGGGGAGCTGTTTTTT. As protein: CASSFDRAGELFF.

The genes are TRBV18 and TRBJ1-2, with 10 bases matching TRBD1. Germline loops: CDR1 KGHSH, CDR2 LQKENI. CDR3 length: 14 residues. V was pared by 6 bases and J by 2 bases, with 3 bases of the junction left unmatched. The CDR3 nucleotides are TGTGCCAGCTCTAGACAGGGGGCCAACTATGGCTACACCTTC. Protein: CASSRQGANYGYTF.

The rearrangement joins TRBV13 to TRBJ2-1; D is uncertain. This CDR3 has 13 residues. Trimming took 1 base from V and 5 from J, leaving 6 bases between them. CDR1 and CDR2 (germline): PRHDT, FYEKMQ (reference sequence). The CDR3 region has the DNA TGTGCCAGCAGCTTAGTTGGTGACAATGAGCAGTTCTTC. Encoded protein: CASSLVGDNEQFF.

V is TRBV6-5 and J is TRBJ2-7; perhaps TRBD1 as D (6 bases). V gave up 2 bases and J gave up 5 bases, with 13 bases separating them. Germline V gene sequence: CDR1 MNHEY, CDR2 SVGAGI. This CDR3 has 14 residues. CDR3 loop: CASSYEAGVHEQYF. For the CDR3, the DNA is TGTGCCAGCAGTTACGAGGCAGGGGTCCACGAGCAGTACTTC.

V usage is TRBV7-6 and J usage is TRBJ2-7, with TRBD1 matching 7 bases. From germline, CDR1 is SGHVS and CDR2 FNYEAQ. CDR3 length: 14 residues. V lost 5 bases to trimming and J lost 1 base; unmatched junction nucleotides: 5. The CDR3 sequence: CASSPQGESYEQYF. CDR3 coding DNA: TGTGCCAGCAGCCCTCAGGGGGAATCCTACGAGCAGTACTTC.

This chain links TRBV19 with TRBJ1-5; 8 nucleotides line up with TRBD1. V was pared by 5 bases and J by 6 bases, with 3 bases of the junction left unmatched. Germline V gene sequence: CDR1 LNHDA, CDR2 SQIVND (reference sequence). The CDR3 is 13 residues long. CDR3 bases: TGTGCCAGTAGTCAGGGGGCTGTTCAGCCCCAGCATTTT. Protein sequence: CASSQGAVQPQHF.

The gene calls are TRBV6-4 and TRBJ1-2, with 7 nucleotides matching TRBD1. Germline trimming cut 8 bases from V and 6 bases from J; bases unmatched to any gene: 18. The CDR3 is 16 amino acids. Germline CDR1 is MRHNA and CDR2 is SNTAGT. The CDR3 DNA reads TGTGCCAGCCTATCAGGTAAGGGGGCGGTTCTGGATGGCTACACCTTC. Its protein product is CASLSGKGAVLDGYTF.

The chain employs TRBV29-1 and TRBJ1-1; tentatively, D is TRBD1 (6 bases). V was clipped by 7 bases and J by 4 bases, with 16 bases between them. Germline lookup yields CDR1 SQVTM and CDR2 ANQGSEA. This CDR3 is built from 13 residues. The CDR3, as DNA: TGCAGCGGGACACAGGGACGGGTCACTGAAGCTTTCTTT. It is translated as CSGTQGRVTEAFF. The whole variable domain, remainder taken from reference TRBV29-1 and TRBJ1-1, is SAVISQKPSRDICQRGTSLTIQCQVDSQVTMMFWYRQQPGQSLTLIATANQGSEATYESGFVIDKFPISRPNLTFSTLTVSNMSPEDSSIYLCSGTQGRVTEAFFGQGTRLTVV.

This clone was counted a few times. The chain couples TRBV7-8 to TRBJ2-7, with D possibly TRBD2 on 6 matching bases. CDR1 and CDR2 (germline): SGHVS, FQNEAQ. The CDR3 covers 14 residues. V lost 1 base and J lost 0, with 7 bases in between. CDR3 residues: CASSLGGVSYEQYF. The CDR3 bases are TGTGCCAGCAGCTTAGGCGGGGTCTCCTACGAGCAGTACTTC.

The chain links TRBV19 to TRBJ2-5; D ambiguous. With 9 bases removed from V and 5 bases from J, the gap between germline ends came to 13 bases. Germline CDR1 reads LNHDA; CDR2 reads SQIVND (reference sequence). CDR3 size: 12 residues. The CDR3 nucleotides read TGTGCCAGCCGCAATATCGGGGAGACCCAGTACTTC. Its protein is CASRNIGETQYF.

The chain carries TRBV19 and TRBJ1-2; the match to TRBD1 covers 7 bases. The CDR3 spans 15 residues. CDR1 is LNHDA and CDR2 is SQIVND in the germline V gene (reference sequence). With 5 bases clipped from V and 6 bases from J, the junction kept 12 bases outside the gene matches. CDR3 coding DNA: TGTGCCAGTAGTCAACAGGGGTCGGCCCGGAATGGCTACACCTTC. Residues: CASSQQGSARNGYTF. Full variable domain (outside the CDR3, taken from reference TRBV19 and TRBJ1-2): DGGITQSPKYLFRKEGQNVTLSCEQNLNHDAMYWYRQDPGQGLRLIYYSQIVNDFQKGDIAEGYSVSREKKESFPLTVTSAQKNPTAFYLCASSQQGSARNGYTFGSGTRLTVV.

This clone was observed a single time. The V gene is TRBV6-5, the J gene TRBJ2-6, with 7 bases that match TRBD1. Per the germline V gene, CDR1 is MNHEY and CDR2 is SVGAGI. This CDR3 contains 15 residues. The V gene end was trimmed by 10 bases and the J gene end by 0 bases; junction bases not matched to a gene: 6. CDR3 protein: CATFRGSSGANVLTF. The CDR3 DNA reads as TGTGCCACTTTCAGGGGGAGCTCTGGGGCCAACGTCCTGACTTTC.

This clone was picked up one time. The chain recombines TRBV10-2 with TRBJ2-7; the D gene is possibly TRBD1 (5 bases). The CDR3 runs to 15 residues. V shed 6 bases and J shed 6 bases, with 21 bases lying between them. Germline loops: CDR1 WSHSY, CDR2 SAAADI. The CDR3 is CASRSGAGYVSEQYF. Here the CDR3 DNA reads TGCGCCAGCAGAAGTGGGGCAGGGTACGTGAGCGAGCAGTACTTC.

In this sample, this clone turned up once. The rearrangement uses TRBV4-3 and TRBJ2-7; the D is unclear. Trimming took 1 base from V and 5 from J, leaving 9 bases between them. The CDR3 sequence is 13 residues long. Per the germline V gene, CDR1 is LGHNA and CDR2 is YSLEER. CDR3 protein: CASSQGKGDEQYF. The CDR3 nucleotides read TGCGCCAGCAGCCAAGGGAAGGGTGACGAGCAGTACTTC.

This chain connects TRBV10-3 to TRBJ1-2; possible D gene TRBD1, 6 bases. Germline CDR1 and CDR2: ENHRY and SYGVKD. This CDR3 is 14 amino acids long. V lost 7 bases to trimming and J lost 4 bases, with 16 bases between them. The CDR3 is CAIKPGVIAYGYTF. In DNA form, the CDR3 reads TGTGCCATCAAGCCAGGGGTGATTGCCTATGGCTACACCTTC.

The chain combines TRBV2 with TRBJ1-4; TRBD1 might be the D (6 bases). CDR1 is SNHLY and CDR2 is FYNNEI in the germline V gene. There are 15 residues in the CDR3. Between the trimmed V and J ends, which lost 8 bases and 8 bases, there was a span of 21 bases. The CDR3 DNA is TGTGCCAGCTTCGGGCGGACACCAAGGGGGGAAAAACTGTTTTTT. Its protein product is CASFGRTPRGEKLFF.

The V and J genes are TRBV4-1 and TRBJ2-3; 10 bases are a match to TRBD2. The CDR3 sequence is 15 residues long. After removal of 4 bases from V and 3 bases from J, the junction contained 4 bases not matched to a gene. The V gene's germline CDR1 is MGHRA and CDR2 YSYEKL. The CDR3 loop reads CASSLPGLATDTQYF. DNA of the CDR3: TGCGCCAGCAGCCTACCGGGACTAGCGACAGATACGCAGTATTTT.

This chain uses TRBV27 with TRBJ2-2; 10 positions match TRBD1. In germline, CDR1 is MNHEY, CDR2 SMNVEV (reference sequence). The CDR3 is 16 residues long. The ends lost 6 bases at V and 5 bases at J; junction bases unmatched: 9. Here the CDR3 reads CASRLGTGVLTGELFF. The CDR3 DNA follows: TGTGCCAGCAGATTAGGGACAGGGGTGCTAACCGGGGAGCTGTTTTTT.

The gene calls are TRBV12-1 and TRBJ1-6. TRBV12-1 is termed a pseudogene. The CDR3 runs to 18 residues. CDR3 protein: CASSFGGVRGVGNSPLHF. As DNA, the CDR3 is TGTGCCAGCAGCTTTGGTGGGGTTCGAGGAGTAGGGAATTCACCCCTCCACTTT.

The chain employs TRBV5-1 and TRBJ1-4; TRBD1 matches at 8 bases. There are 14 residues in the CDR3. Germline values: CDR1 SGHRS, CDR2 YFSETQ. The V and J ends lost 5 bases and 6 bases, in that order; junction bases with no gene match: 6. CDR3 amino acids: CASRAMTGDEKLFF. As DNA, the CDR3 is TGCGCCAGCAGAGCGATGACAGGGGATGAAAAACTGTTTTTT.

The CDR3: CAIRGGTGLGNEQYF. The DNA for the CDR3 is TGTGCCATCAGGGGAGGGACAGGGTTGGGTAACGAGCAGTACTTC. The chain has TRBV10-3 and TRBJ2-7, with 9 bases lining up with TRBD1. CDR3 size: 15 residues. V shed 6 bases, J shed 5 bases, and the junction held 11 bases outside the gene matches. In germline, CDR1 is ENHRY, CDR2 SYGVKD.

The rearrangement uses TRBV5-5 and TRBJ1-4; no firm D call. The V end was cut by 1 base, the J end by 5 bases, with 6 bases between. The CDR3 has 13 residues. CDR1 is SGHKS, CDR2 YYEKEE, per germline (reference sequence). Here the CDR3 reads CASSLPRNEKLFF. In DNA form, the CDR3 reads TGTGCCAGCAGCTTGCCCAGAAATGAAAAACTGTTTTTT.

On this clone itself: Other DNA sequences from this sample encode an identical CDR3 as well. This chain links TRBV6-1 with TRBJ1-5; D call uncertain. CDR1 is MNHNS, CDR2 SASEGT, per germline. Trimming took off 1 base at V and 7 bases at J, with 5 bases between the two ends. The CDR3 runs to 12 residues. CDR3 amino acids: CASSEVHQPQHF. CDR3 sequence (DNA): TGTGCCAGCAGTGAAGTACACCAGCCCCAGCATTTT.

The chain links TRBV15 to TRBJ1-2; D ambiguous. Per the germline V gene, CDR1 is LNHNV and CDR2 is YYDKDF (reference sequence). The CDR3 contains 13 residues. V lost 0 bases, J lost 8 bases, and 10 bases lay in between. Written as DNA, the CDR3 is TGTGCCACCAGCAGAGAGGGCGGGTTGGGCTACACCTTC. Translating gives CATSREGGLGYTF. Supplemented by reference TRBV15 and TRBJ1-2, the full variable domain reads DAMVIQNPRYQVTQFGKPVTLSCSQTLNHNVMYWYQQKSSQAPKLLFHYYDKDFNNEADTPDNFQSRRPNTSFCFLDIRSPGLGDTAMYLCATSREGGLGYTFGSGTRLTVV.

The CDR3 sequence is CASHDPEAFF. The CDR3 nucleotides are TGTGCCAGCCATGACCCGGAAGCTTTCTTT. This chain joins TRBV6-1 and TRBJ1-1, with no clear D. V was pared by 8 bases and J by 8 bases, with 9 bases between. The CDR3 runs to 10 residues. Per germline, CDR1 MNHNS and CDR2 SASEGT.

This sequence joins TRBV4-2 and TRBJ1-3; no firm D call. V lost 1 base and J lost 0, with 10 bases in between. This CDR3 contains 16 residues. Germline V gene data show CDR1 as LGHNA and CDR2 as YNFKEQ. The CDR3 loop is CASSQVSRTSGNTIYF. CDR3 DNA: TGTGCCAGCAGCCAAGTCTCCAGGACCTCTGGAAACACCATATATTTT.

The chain combines TRBV4-2 with TRBJ1-5; 8 bases match TRBD1. The CDR3 contains 15 residues. The V segment lost 2 bases and the J segment 7 bases; nucleotides outside the gene matches: 7. Germline V gene data show CDR1 as LGHNA and CDR2 as YNFKEQ. CDR3 in amino acids: CASSQQGQAHQPQHF. For the CDR3, the DNA is TGTGCCAGCAGCCAACAGGGACAGGCTCACCAGCCCCAGCATTTT.

The chain couples TRBV19 to TRBJ1-1, with D hard to call. V was trimmed by 7 bases and J by 0 bases, leaving 9 bases between them. This CDR3 contains 13 residues. Germline CDR1 LNHDA, CDR2 SQIVND (reference sequence). The CDR3 region has the DNA TGTGCCAGTACCCCCCGGGTGAACACTGAAGCTTTCTTT. It is translated as CASTPRVNTEAFF.

The gene calls are TRBV9 and TRBJ2-3, with TRBD2 matching over 9 bases. Trimming cost V 0 bases and J 8 bases; bases outside gene matches: 4. Germline V lookup: CDR1 SGDLS, CDR2 YYNGEE. CDR3 length: 14 amino acids. CDR3 coding DNA: TGTGCCAGCAGCGTAGCTAGCGGGGAAGGTACGCAGTATTTT. Protein: CASSVASGEGTQYF.

This chain uses TRBV19 with TRBJ1-2; no reliable D call. Deletions cut 5 bases from V and 8 bases from J, with 24 bases between. The V gene's germline CDR1 is LNHDA and CDR2 SQIVND (reference sequence). This CDR3 region has 16 residues. CDR3 sequence reads: CASSASRGVAAWGYTF. As DNA, the CDR3 is TGTGCCAGTAGTGCGTCCCGTGGAGTGGCGGCTTGGGGCTACACCTTC. Together with reference TRBV19 and TRBJ1-2, the CDR3 gives the full variable domain: DGGITQSPKYLFRKEGQNVTLSCEQNLNHDAMYWYRQDPGQGLRLIYYSQIVNDFQKGDIAEGYSVSREKKESFPLTVTSAQKNPTAFYLCASSASRGVAAWGYTFGSGTRLTVV.

The V and J genes are TRBV7-2 and TRBJ2-6; 8 bases match TRBD2. J was trimmed by 0 bases and V by 1 base; bases with no gene match: 5. This CDR3 has 18 residues. Germline V gene data show CDR1 as SGHTA and CDR2 as FQGNSA. The CDR3 sequence: CASSLDGGVYSGANVLTF. Here the CDR3 DNA reads TGTGCCAGCAGCTTAGACGGGGGGGTATACTCTGGGGCCAACGTCCTGACTTTC.